This T cell receptor (beta chain) was obtained from a study of regulatory T cells in long-lasting Graves disease. Study-wide background: The study counted Graves' disease as persistent given over 5 years of antithyroid drugs and positive TSH receptor antibodies.

Points from the study as a whole: The number of shared public clonotypes was higher in persistent patients (around 2,700) than new patients (around 890).

The germline V gene encodes CDR1 SQVTM and CDR2 ANQGSEA. CDR3 size: 13 residues. Unmatched junction bases numbered 13, after V lost 8 bases and J lost 7 bases. This clonotype showed up just a few times. Its antigen is undetermined. Time point in this sample: persistent/refractory GD, antithyroid drugs over 5 years with positive TRAb. The TCR library used RNA extracted from PBMCs. For TCR beta, libraries came from iRepertoire HTBI primers and Arm-PCR of CDR3 regions. As handled by the study authors: Sequenced samples collectively carried approximately 58 TRBV and 14 TRBJ segments. TCRdb ran MiXCR on the multiplex PCR reads and lists one entry per CDR3 protein. TCRdb assigned the V and J calls; the authors' analysis was not used. The table records about 660,000 distinct CDR3 sequences, around 32% of them present only once.

The receptor was derived from a female donor with Graves disease. Sequencing used peripheral blood mononuclear cells (PBMCs), obtained when the disease was refractory, from a patient treated with antithyroid drugs. The J gene is TRBJ1-1, the V gene TRBV29-1; the match to TRBD1 covers 7 bases. The DNA of the CDR3 is TGCAGCTTCAACCGACAGGGCCCTGGTGAAGCTTTCTTT. It yields the protein CSFNRQGPGEAFF.